This T cell receptor beta chain was obtained from a study of regulatory T cells in long-lasting Graves disease. The study, taken as a whole, reports: Persistent disease samples used TRBV28, TRBJ1-2 and TRBJ2-5 preferentially. Persistent-disease Graves' patients showed less TCR diversity than new cases.

Time point in this sample: newly diagnosed GD, antithyroid drugs for less than 3 months. With RNA extracted from PBMCs as input, the TCR library was made. iRepertoire HTBI primers and Arm-PCR of CDR3 regions built TCR beta libraries. In TCRdb, the multiplex PCR reads were re-called with MiXCR into one record per CDR3 protein. Of 420,000 or so distinct CDR3 sequences in the sample, approximately 16% were seen once. The sample holds many counts of this clonotype. Its specificity is unknown. Per germline, CDR1 MNHEY and CDR2 SMNVEV (reference sequence). The J segment lost 8 bases and the V segment lost 6 bases, leaving 14 bases of the junction unmatched. The CDR3 loop spans 16 amino acids. The sample was also reused in another study, on T cells in Graves' hyperthyroidism and ophthalmopathy. Per that paper: Criteria for exclusion of patients were uncontrolled infection, other autoimmune disease, pregnancy or lactation.

V is TRBV27 and J is TRBJ2-1; 9 nucleotides line up with TRBD2. The origin of this receptor is a woman aged 18-29 years with Graves disease. The sample was peripheral blood mononuclear cells (PBMCs), taken at new diagnosis, from a patient treated with antithyroid drugs. CDR3 amino acids: CASSIRGLAYSYEQFF. The DNA of the CDR3 is TGTGCCAGCAGCATCAGGGGACTAGCATACTCGTATGAGCAGTTCTTC.